A single sample is the source of the 14 T cell receptor beta chains below, sequenced in a study of blood T cells in healthy people across ages. For the second PCR, which ran for about 6 to 12 cycles, a sample-barcoded 5' primer and a J-beta primer mix were used. From the 5' RACE reads, TCRdb called clonotypes with MiXCR, one entry per CDR3 protein. The top ten hold under 25% of the sample, which has 1.8 million or so distinct CDR3 sequences, around 40% seen once. Specimen: blood. These receptors originate from a human donor in good health.

The V and J genes are TRBV5-1 and TRBJ2-3; D not certain. CDR1 is SGHRS and CDR2 is YFSETQ in the germline V gene. CDR3 length: 16 amino acids. Between the trimmed V and J ends, which lost 0 bases and 0 bases, there was a span of 11 bases. The CDR3 sequence: CASSLEAQRSTDTQYF. CDR3 nucleotides: TGCGCCAGCAGCTTGGAGGCACAAAGGAGCACAGATACGCAGTATTTT.

V and J are TRBV28 and TRBJ1-1; D not resolved. With 6 bases removed from V and 0 bases from J, the gap between germline ends came to 17 bases. The CDR3 has 16 residues. The germline gives CDR1 MDHEN, CDR2 SYDVKM. CDR3 amino acids: CASSPIGGSMNTEAFF. CDR3 coding DNA: TGTGCCAGCAGCCCCATTGGCGGGTCTATGAACACTGAAGCTTTCTTT.

This clonotype was seen a few times. The rearrangement joins TRBV21-1 to TRBJ2-5; TRBD2 reflects the table's D call only, with no check against the DNA. TRBV21-1 is a known pseudogene. CDR3 size: 12 residues. Here the CDR3 reads CASSKDGRTQYF. CDR3 sequence (DNA): TGTGCCAGCAGCAAAGATGGGAGGACCCAGTACTTC.

This clonotype appeared a few times. The chain has TRBV29-1 and TRBJ1-5; 8 bases map to TRBD1. With 2 bases clipped from V and 7 bases from J, the junction kept 10 bases outside the gene matches. From germline, CDR1 is SQVTM and CDR2 ANQGSEA. The CDR3 runs 15 residues. Here the CDR3 reads CSVEPYGQGDQPQHF. The DNA of the CDR3 is TGCAGCGTTGAACCCTACGGACAGGGCGACCAGCCCCAGCATTTT.

The CDR3 spells CASSPRDGNQETQYF. In nucleotides, the CDR3 is TGCGCCAGCAGCCCACGGGACGGTAACCAAGAGACCCAGTACTTC. The gene calls are TRBV4-3 and TRBJ2-5; D tentatively reads TRBD1 or TRBD2 (5 bases each). Trimming took 4 bases from V and 0 from J, leaving 12 bases between them. The CDR3 is 15 residues long. Germline-derived CDR1 and CDR2 are LGHNA and YSLEER.

This clonotype occurred a few times. This rearrangement joins TRBV20-1 to TRBJ2-1; D is ambiguous. Trimming took off 1 base at V and 1 base at J, with 11 bases between the two ends. There are 15 residues in the CDR3. Germline loops: CDR1 DFQATT, CDR2 SNEGSKA (reference sequence). The CDR3 sequence is CSARAMSFSYNEQFF. CDR3 nucleotides: TGCAGTGCTAGAGCTATGAGTTTTTCCTACAATGAGCAGTTCTTC.

This clonotype was counted a few times. CDR3 amino acids: CASRRRGGPYNEQFF. The DNA for the CDR3 is TGTGCCAGCAGACGACGGGGGGGACCCTACAATGAGCAGTTCTTC. V is TRBV27 and J is TRBJ2-1; TRBD2 agrees at 8 bases. There are 15 residues in the CDR3. V shed 6 bases, J shed 2 bases, and the junction held 6 bases outside the gene matches. Germline CDR1 is MNHEY and CDR2 is SMNVEV (reference sequence).

In this sample, this clonotype turned up a few times. V usage is TRBV25-1 and J usage is TRBJ2-3, with TRBD1 identical over 8 bases. Germline CDR1 MGHDK, CDR2 SYGVNS. V shed 3 bases and J 8 bases; nucleotides not matched to a gene: 10. This CDR3 has 15 amino acids. The CDR3 coding sequence is TGTGCCAGCAGTGATCCGGGGACAGGTTTGGCTACGCAGTATTTT. Translating gives CASSDPGTGLATQYF.

This chain uses TRBV5-1 with TRBJ2-5; 8 bases fit TRBD2. The last part of the DNA fits TRBJ2-7 better; the J call may be wrong. CDR1 and CDR2 (germline): SGHRS, YFSETQ. The CDR3 loop spans 15 amino acids. CDR3 region: CASSPTPAGAHEQYF. The CDR3 bases are TGCGCCAGCAGCCCGACCCCAGCGGGGGCCCACGAGCAGTACTTC.

The chain is built from TRBV5-5 and TRBJ2-1; the D is unclear. CDR1 is SGHKS and CDR2 is YYEKEE in the germline V gene (reference sequence). Trimming stripped 1 base from V and 9 bases from J, with 14 bases between. The CDR3 totals 14 residues. The CDR3, as DNA: TGTGCCAGCAGCTTGTCCGGCAGAAATGGTGAGCAGTTCTTC. This codes for CASSLSGRNGEQFF.

To note about this clonotype: Germline and junction disagree at one end, which may indicate a read error. The gene calls are TRBV5-5 and TRBJ2-2; perhaps TRBD1 as D (6 bases). Per the germline V gene, CDR1 is SGHKS and CDR2 is YYEKEE (reference sequence). This CDR3 has 14 residues. The CDR3 sequence is CASSLMGDTGELFF. The CDR3 DNA reads TGTGCCAGCAGCTTGATGGGGGACACCGGAGAGCTGTTTTTT.

The rearrangement links TRBV7-9 to TRBJ2-5; TRBD1 is a possible D gene (7 bases). Germline V gene sequence: CDR1 SEHNR, CDR2 FQNEAQ (reference sequence). The CDR3 covers 16 residues. V lost 5 bases and J 7 bases, leaving 23 bases between the germline ends. CDR3 region: CASSPSQEPGGGTQYF. The CDR3 nucleotides are TGTGCCAGCAGCCCCTCACAGGAGCCAGGGGGAGGGACCCAGTACTTC. Combining the CDR3 with reference TRBV7-9 and TRBJ2-5 gives the whole variable domain DTGVSQNPRHKITKRGQNVTFRCDPISEHNRLYWYRQTLGQGPEFLTYFQNEAQLEKSRLLSDRFSAERPKGSFSTLEIQRTEQGDSAMYLCASSPSQEPGGGTQYFGPGTRLLVL.

V usage is TRBV6-5 and J usage is TRBJ1-1, with 7 nucleotides matching TRBD1. V was pared by 7 bases and J by 5 bases, with 22 bases of the junction left unmatched. CDR1 and CDR2 (germline): MNHEY, SVGAGI. The CDR3 runs to 18 residues. This CDR3 is CASISTPGQTRRDTEAFF. In DNA form, the CDR3 reads TGTGCCAGCATTTCAACCCCGGGACAGACTCGAAGGGATACTGAAGCTTTCTTT.

The chain employs TRBV4-3 and TRBJ2-7; 9 bases map to TRBD1. Unmatched junction bases numbered 12, after V lost 0 bases and J lost 3 bases. Germline assignment: CDR1 LGHNA and CDR2 YSLEER. There are 18 residues in the CDR3. CDR3 amino acids: CASSQDVTAGTGLYEQYF. For the CDR3, the DNA is TGCGCCAGCAGCCAAGATGTTACAGCCGGGACAGGGCTCTACGAGCAGTACTTC.